Following are 20 T cell receptor beta chains from one sample sequenced in a study of cytomegalovirus exposure and HLA in healthy donors. PCR employed 60 Vbeta and 13 Jbeta primers. Some clones are missing from TCRdb's copy, which holds only in-frame ones; the method was immunoSEQ multiplex PCR. Of 250,000 to 350,000 clones in the sample, roughly 70% are singletons; the top ten hold over 2%. The specimen was PBMCs. Receptors originate from a female donor in good health and CMV-seronegative.

The chain couples TRBV6-1 to TRBJ2-7, with D tentatively TRBD2 (5 bases). CDR1 and CDR2 from the germline V gene are MNHNS and SASEGT. Deletions cut 0 bases from V and 10 bases from J, with 13 bases between. The CDR3 contains 13 residues. CDR3 nucleotides: TGTGCCAGCAGTGAAGCCGGCCTAGCAAAACAGTACTTC. It yields the protein CASSEAGLAKQYF.

This clone was recorded a few times. This chain connects TRBV4-2 to TRBJ2-5, with D hard to call. Near its end, the DNA agrees better with TRBJ2-7, so the J call may be wrong. Germline V gene data show CDR1 as LGHNA and CDR2 as YNFKEQ. The CDR3 runs to 14 residues. CDR3 in amino acids: CASSQVETIYEQYF. The DNA for the CDR3 is TGTGCCAGCAGCCAAGTAGAAACCATCTACGAGCAGTACTTC.

The V call is TRBV6-5, the J call TRBJ1-2, with unresolved D. The V gene lost 0 bases and the J gene lost 4 bases, with 12 bases spanning the gap. Germline lookup yields CDR1 MNHEY and CDR2 SVGAGI. CDR3 length: 15 residues. As DNA, the CDR3 is TGTGCCAGCAGTTACTCACACAATGCCATCTATGGCTACACCTTC. Its translation: CASSYSHNAIYGYTF.

The chain is built from TRBV9 and TRBJ2-2; 12 bases match TRBD2. The CDR3 has 16 amino acids. With 0 bases clipped from V and 4 bases from J, the junction kept 1 base outside the gene matches. Germline CDR1 SGDLS, CDR2 YYNGEE. This CDR3 is CASSVGLAGVTGELFF. The CDR3, as DNA: TGTGCCAGCAGCGTAGGACTAGCGGGAGTCACCGGGGAGCTGTTTTTT.

The chain has TRBV10-3 and TRBJ1-2, with D maybe TRBD1 (6 bases). Germline V lookup: CDR1 ENHRY, CDR2 SYGVKD. Trimming removed 2 bases at V and 2 bases at J, with 9 bases between. The CDR3 runs to 14 residues. CDR3 sequence: CAISERTGNYGYTF. The CDR3 region has the DNA TGTGCCATCAGTGAGCGAACAGGGAACTATGGCTACACCTTC.

The chain employs TRBV9 and TRBJ2-5, with D possibly matching TRBD2 (7 bases). Germline values: CDR1 SGDLS, CDR2 YYNGEE. CDR3 length: 15 residues. Deletions cut 4 bases from V and 0 bases from J, with 13 bases between. The CDR3 region has the DNA TGTGCCAGCAGCTCCTCGGGGGGCTACCAAGAGACCCAGTACTTC. This encodes CASSSSGGYQETQYF.

The V and J genes are TRBV7-8 and TRBJ1-1; D is possibly TRBD1 (5 bases). Trimming stripped 8 bases from V and 3 bases from J, with 13 bases between. This CDR3 has 13 amino acids. Germline V lookup: CDR1 SGHVS, CDR2 FQNEAQ. As DNA, the CDR3 is TGTGCCAGCGAGGAAGCAGGGCACACTGAAGCTTTCTTT. Translated: CASEEAGHTEAFF.

This clone was found a few times. This chain connects TRBV5-6 to TRBJ2-5, with D unresolved. In germline, CDR1 is SGHDT, CDR2 YYEEEE. This CDR3 spans 14 amino acids. V was trimmed by 0 bases and J by 0 bases, leaving 6 bases between them. The CDR3 is CASSLVGYQETQYF. Written as DNA, the CDR3 is TGTGCCAGCAGCTTGGTCGGGTACCAAGAGACCCAGTACTTC.

Regarding this clone: Other DNA sequences in this sample translate to the same CDR3. J is TRBJ1-2 and V is TRBV2; D gene unclear. Trimming stripped 6 bases from V and 3 bases from J, with 5 bases between. In germline, CDR1 is SNHLY, CDR2 FYNNEI. The CDR3 sequence is 11 residues long. The CDR3 reads CASRADYGYTF. DNA for the CDR3: TGTGCCAGCAGAGCCGACTATGGCTACACCTTC.

As to this clone: Its ends do not fully match the called genes, so a read error is possible. The gene calls are TRBV7-9 and TRBJ2-7, with D unresolved. The CDR3 is 14 amino acids. CDR1 and CDR2 (germline): SEHNR, FQNEAQ (reference sequence). The CDR3 DNA is TGTTCCAGCAGCTTAGCTCTAGGATCCTACGAGCAGTACTTC. It codes for CSSSLALGSYEQYF. The whole variable domain, remainder taken from reference TRBV7-9 and TRBJ2-7, is DTGVSQNPRHKITKRGQNVTFRCDPISEHNRLYWYRQTLGQGPEFLTYFQNEAQLEKSRLLSDRFSAERPKGSFSTLEIQRTEQGDSAMYLCSSSLALGSYEQYFGPGTRLTVT.

The chain couples TRBV28 to TRBJ1-1; D unclear. The V end lost 2 bases, the J end lost 4 bases, and 17 bases lay between the germline ends. Germline V gene data show CDR1 as MDHEN and CDR2 as SYDVKM. This CDR3 is 16 amino acids long. In DNA form, the CDR3 reads TGTGCCAGCAGTTTAGATGGCTACGTCGGCGGCACTGAAGCTTTCTTT. Translating it yields CASSLDGYVGGTEAFF.

The chain employs TRBV11-2 and TRBJ2-1, with TRBD2 identical over 11 bases. The germline V gene encodes CDR1 SGHAT and CDR2 FQNNGV. This CDR3 region has 19 residues. Unmatched junction bases numbered 16, after V lost 5 bases and J lost 4 bases. Here the CDR3 DNA reads TGTGCCAGCAGCCCCACCCCCGGGACTAGCGGAGTAATATACAATGAGCAGTTCTTC. Its translation: CASSPTPGTSGVIYNEQFF.

This clone turned up a few times. The rearrangement joins TRBV28 to TRBJ2-7, with D unresolved. The CDR3 spans 16 residues. The V end was cut by 4 bases, the J end by 1 base, with 17 bases between. CDR1 and CDR2 (germline): MDHEN, SYDVKM. The CDR3 sequence is CASSSPVMERSYEQYF. For the CDR3, the DNA is TGTGCCAGCAGTTCCCCCGTGATGGAGCGTTCCTACGAGCAGTACTTC. Drawing the rest from reference TRBV28 and TRBJ2-7, the complete variable domain is DVKVTQSSRYLVKRTGEKVFLECVQDMDHENMFWYRQDPGLGLRLIYFSYDVKMKEKGDIPEGYSVSREKKERFSLILESASTNQTSMYLCASSSPVMERSYEQYFGPGTRLTVT.

The chain has TRBV19 and TRBJ1-2; D perhaps matches TRBD1 (6 bases). The V end was cut by 0 bases, the J end by 6 bases, with 11 bases between. Germline CDR1 and CDR2: LNHDA and SQIVND (reference sequence). The CDR3 length is 14 residues. CDR3 bases: TGTGCCAGTAGTATAGAGAGGACAGCTAATGGCTACACCTTC. It yields the protein CASSIERTANGYTF.

The J gene is TRBJ2-3, the V gene TRBV9, with TRBD2 matching over 7 bases. V was clipped by 2 bases and J by 2 bases; unmatched bases: 8. This CDR3 comprises 16 residues. CDR1 is SGDLS, CDR2 YYNGEE, per germline. The CDR3: CASSVSGTTSTDTQYF. The DNA for the CDR3 is TGTGCCAGCAGCGTTTCCGGGACTACATCCACAGATACGCAGTATTTT.

The J gene is TRBJ1-4, the V gene TRBV9; D is unresolved. The CDR3 contains 15 residues. The V gene's germline CDR1 is SGDLS and CDR2 YYNGEE. V shed 0 bases and J shed 7 bases, with 13 bases lying between them. CDR3 amino acids: CASSVEAGIGEKLFF. CDR3 nucleotide sequence: TGTGCCAGCAGCGTAGAGGCCGGGATTGGTGAAAAACTGTTTTTT.

This chain connects TRBV6-6 to TRBJ2-7; 7 bases match TRBD2. Germline lookup yields CDR1 MNHNY and CDR2 SVGAGI (reference sequence). The CDR3 is 15 amino acids. Germline trimming cut 5 bases from V and 5 bases from J; bases unmatched to any gene: 12. CDR3 in amino acids: CASSLGLEVDHEQYF. CDR3 DNA: TGTGCCAGCAGTCTCGGACTAGAGGTGGACCACGAGCAGTACTTC.

The chain links TRBV30 to TRBJ1-1; no clear D gene. Germline V gives CDR1 GTSNPN, CDR2 SVGIG (reference sequence). Trimming took 5 bases from V and 6 from J, leaving 22 bases between them. The CDR3 length is 15 residues. The CDR3 DNA is TGTGCCTGGCGGCCCCCCGGCACGGGTATCCCTGAAGCTTTCTTT. This codes for CAWRPPGTGIPEAFF.

The rearrangement links TRBV5-1 to TRBJ2-3; 7 nucleotides agree with TRBD2. Germline loops: CDR1 SGHRS, CDR2 YFSETQ. With V trimmed by 1 base and J by 2 bases, 7 bases remained unmatched. The CDR3 has 16 amino acids. The chain's CDR3 is CASSLLGGSYTDTQYF. The DNA of the CDR3 is TGCGCCAGCAGCTTGTTGGGCGGGAGTTACACAGATACGCAGTATTTT.

The V and J genes are TRBV7-9 and TRBJ2-7; tentatively, D is TRBD1 (6 bases). The V end was cut by 5 bases, the J end by 6 bases, with 23 bases between. In germline, CDR1 is SEHNR, CDR2 FQNEAQ (reference sequence). The CDR3 consists of 16 residues. The CDR3 DNA sequence: TGTGCCAGCAGCAGTAGTTTAATACCTAGAGGGGGCGAGCAGTACTTC. It specifies CASSSSLIPRGGEQYF.